One T cell receptor beta chain is described in this entry. Its antigen specificity is not known. At one end, the junction sequence differs from germline, possibly due to a read error. Other nucleotide sequences from this sample produce the same CDR3. During colonoscopy, one to two pinch biopsies were obtained from the rectum for research. No immunosuppressive medication had been given to the ulcerative colitis patients before the diagnostic colonoscopy. Rectal biopsies were digested with proteinase K before DNA isolation. The Wizard kit (Promega) was used to extract genomic DNA from the blood and intestinal samples. This sample was included in a study of pediatric ulcerative colitis (dated by TCRdb to the late 2010s). Some background on the complete study: More than 5 ulcerative colitis patients had pancolitis and two had left-sided colitis, with histology consistent with ulcerative colitis in all. Using the Pediatric Ulcerative Colitis Activity Index, two patients were classed as having mild disease, four as having moderate disease and three as having acute severe colitis. From eight or nine newly diagnosed, treatment-naive pediatric ulcerative colitis patients and four non-IBD control children, paired blood and rectal samples were collected. Findings and caveats that apply to the study as a whole: Two rectal CDR3 clonotypes were found in every ulcerative colitis patient but in no control. Blood-derived T cells may have been included in the rectal pinch biopsies, particularly in patients with overt colitis. The healthy control group was small, consisting of only four individuals. Because repertoires were derived from total lymphocyte DNA, patterns in rare subsets such as regulatory T cells may not have been reflected. For technical reasons, blood samples from two patients gave substantially fewer templates, and these samples were excluded from the blood-rectal overlap analysis. Controls, mild-moderate and acute severe colitis patients were separated by rectal repertoire features, and reduced rectal diversity due to clonal expansions was observed in acute severe colitis. Clonal overlap between a subject's own blood and rectum was significantly greater in ulcerative colitis patients than in controls, which suggests more T cell trafficking to inflamed tissue.

Through the immunoSEQ TRB Survey service, multiplex V and J primers were used to amplify rearranged CDR3 beta regions from genomic DNA. To keep sequencing depth equal across samples, survey-level depth of up to 500,000 reads per sample was applied. The libraries were purified, combined into pools and sequenced with Illumina technology. The study's processing was this. Productive clonality, sample overlap, pairwise scatters, CDR3 beta length, V/D/J gene usage and productiveness were assessed with immunoSEQ online tools. Calculated diversity was defined as the number of unique rearrangements divided by total templates times 100, and Shannon and Simpson indices were additionally computed. Principal component analysis was performed on Z-score normalized data with the R prcomp function and the ggbiplot package. Morisita's index was used to quantify blood-rectal clonal overlap within each subject. The table comes from immuneACCESS by way of TCRdb, which keeps in-frame sequences with V and J called. Part of the clones is missing from these tables; in studies checked, under half for an unresolved V gene and the rest for unknown reasons. From that table come the V and J calls and clone size; the DNA was used to work out D and trimming. The sample records roughly 45,000 clones, more than 60% of which are singletons. The ten largest clones represent less than 4.5% of the sample.

The CDR3 holds 15 amino acids from the cysteine to the phenylalanine. The entry retains the CDR3 DNA only, 45 bases that are in frame from base 1. Per the germline V gene, SGHTA is the CDR1 and FQGNSA is the CDR2. This receptor chain uses TRBV7-2 and TRBJ1-2; TRBD1 could be the D gene, as 6 bases match. What was sequenced was gut tissue. The origin of this receptor is a girl between 10 and 17 years old with moderate ulcerative colitis. Read as DNA, the sequence is TGTGCTAGCAGCCCCGAAGGGAACAGGGTAACCGGCTACACCTTC. This translates into CASSPEGNRVTGYTF.